This T cell receptor (beta chain) comes out of a study of CD8 T cells in Susac syndrome. Trimming took 2 bases from V and 5 from J, leaving 9 bases between them. Germline CDR1 is SNHLY and CDR2 is FYNNEI. This CDR3 has 13 residues. The authors reverse transcribed roughly 0.5 to 1 ug RNA with random hexamers. One entry per CDR3 protein, called by TCRdb with MiXCR from the immunoSEQ multiplex PCR reads. The sample has some 96,000 distinct CDR3 sequences, 95% seen once. This TCR was recovered from a human donor with Susac syndrome. The chain combines TRBV2 with TRBJ2-5, with D tentatively TRBD2 (6 bases). Material for sequencing was CD8+ T cells from PBMCs. CDR3 DNA sequence: TGTGCCAGCAGTGAATACCGGGGGGAGACCCAGTACTTC. Translated, it gives CASSEYRGETQYF.